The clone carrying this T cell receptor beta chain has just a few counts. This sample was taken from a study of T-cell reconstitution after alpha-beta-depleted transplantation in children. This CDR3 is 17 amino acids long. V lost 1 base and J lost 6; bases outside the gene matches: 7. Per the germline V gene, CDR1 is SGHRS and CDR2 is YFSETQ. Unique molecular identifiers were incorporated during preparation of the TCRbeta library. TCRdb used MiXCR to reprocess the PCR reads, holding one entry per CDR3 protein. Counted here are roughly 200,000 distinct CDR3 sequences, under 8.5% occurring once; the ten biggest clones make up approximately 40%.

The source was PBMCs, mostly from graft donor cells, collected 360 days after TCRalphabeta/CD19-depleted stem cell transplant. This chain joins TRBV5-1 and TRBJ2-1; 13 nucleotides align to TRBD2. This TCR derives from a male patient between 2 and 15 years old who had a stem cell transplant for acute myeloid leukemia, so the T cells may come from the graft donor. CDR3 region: CASSLSLAGGPSNEQFF. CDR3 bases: TGCGCCAGCAGCTTGTCACTAGCGGGAGGGCCAAGCAATGAGCAGTTCTTC.